The following is a TCR beta chain sequence with its context. At one end, the junction sequence differs from germline, possibly due to a read error. The data stem from a study of tumor and adjacent non-tumor tissue in lung cancer. The library came from three nested PCR rounds adapted from ARM-PCR protocols. TCRdb independently ran MiXCR on the multiplex PCR reads; one entry per CDR3 protein. The table has 100,000 to 150,000 distinct CDR3 sequences, around three fifths seen once. RNA was extracted from bulk tissue without any cell sorting. The TCR sequence derives from a man aged 30 to 45 with non-small cell lung cancer. Sequenced material: lung tumor tissue.

The CDR3 nucleotides read TGTGCCAACAGCTTACAAGCGCTGAACACTGAAGCTTTCTTC. It translates to CANSLQALNTEAFF. The chain couples TRBV11-1 to TRBJ1-1, with D unresolved. The CDR3 sequence is 14 residues long. Germline CDR1 and CDR2: SGHAT and FQDESV (reference sequence).